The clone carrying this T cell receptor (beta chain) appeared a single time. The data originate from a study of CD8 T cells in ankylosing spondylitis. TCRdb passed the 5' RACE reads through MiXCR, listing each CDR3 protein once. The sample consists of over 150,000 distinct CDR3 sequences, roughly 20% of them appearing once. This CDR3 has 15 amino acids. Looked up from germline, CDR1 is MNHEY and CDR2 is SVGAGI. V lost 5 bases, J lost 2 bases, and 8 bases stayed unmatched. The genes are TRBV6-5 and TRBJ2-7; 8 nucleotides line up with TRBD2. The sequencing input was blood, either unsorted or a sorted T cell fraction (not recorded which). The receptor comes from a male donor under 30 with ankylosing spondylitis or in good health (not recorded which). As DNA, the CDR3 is TGTGCCAGCAGTCTGGGACTAGGTACTCCCTACGAGCAGTACTTC. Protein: CASSLGLGTPYEQYF.